One sample yielded the 5 T cell receptor beta chains listed below, sequenced in a study of T cells in Graves' hyperthyroidism and ophthalmopathy (dated by TCRdb to between 2018 and 2021). Library prep was done by multiplex PCR. TCRdb shows the sequencer as Illumina HiSeq 2000. The TCR beta CDR3 regions were amplified from RNA transcripts. For the first round of RT-PCR on the TCR CDR3, the HTBI primer set was used together with the Qiagen OneStep RT-PCR kit. The public reads were reprocessed in TCRdb via fastp at Q25 and MiXCR, keeping in-frame beta chains. Each entry merges the rows of one CDR3 protein and shows their most common DNA and genes. The sample table holds about 580,000 distinct CDR3 sequences, of which roughly 50% were seen once. The ten largest clones take up around 7.7% of the sample. What was sequenced was peripheral blood or thyroid tissue (not recorded which). These receptors were taken from a woman under 30 with Graves' hyperthyroidism.

This clonotype occurred a few times. The V gene is TRBV20-1, the J gene TRBJ1-1; 9 bases are a match to TRBD1. V shed 3 bases and J 4 bases; nucleotides not matched to a gene: 6. Germline assignment: CDR1 DFQATT and CDR2 SNEGSKA (reference sequence). This CDR3 comprises 14 residues. CDR3 loop: CSARDRGFVTEAFF. CDR3 sequence (DNA): TGCAGTGCTAGGGACAGGGGATTTGTCACTGAAGCTTTCTTT.

The chain employs TRBV7-2 and TRBJ1-3; D is unclear. This CDR3 is built from 14 residues. V was trimmed by 3 bases and J by 0 bases, leaving 6 bases between them. CDR1 and CDR2 (germline): SGHTA, FQGNSA. CDR3 region: CASSFTSSGNTIYF. CDR3 nucleotide sequence: TGTGCCAGCAGCTTTACGAGCTCTGGAAACACCATATATTTT. Variable domain in full (rest from reference TRBV7-2 and TRBJ1-3): GAGVSQSPSNKVTEKGKDVELRCDPISGHTALYWYRQSLGQGLEFLIYFQGNSAPDKSGLPSDRFSAERTGGSVSTLTIQRTQQEDSAVYLCASSFTSSGNTIYFGEGSWLTVV.

This clonotype was counted many times. The chain is built from TRBV2 and TRBJ1-2, with a possible D match to TRBD1 (5 bases). The CDR3 is 13 amino acids. From germline, CDR1 is SNHLY and CDR2 FYNNEI. Trimming removed 4 bases at V and 4 bases at J, with 10 bases between. This chain's CDR3 is CASSGGDFYGYTF. DNA for the CDR3: TGTGCCAGCAGTGGAGGGGATTTCTATGGCTACACCTTC. The whole variable domain, remainder taken from reference TRBV2 and TRBJ1-2, is EPEVTQTPSHQVTQMGQEVILRCVPISNHLYFYWYRQILGQKVEFLVSFYNNEISEKSEIFDDQFSVERPDGSNFTLKIRSTKLEDSAMYFCASSGGDFYGYTFGSGTRLTVV.

The chain carries TRBV6-5 and TRBJ1-1, with D hard to call. Germline V CDR1 and CDR2: MNHEY, SVGAGI. Trimming took off 6 bases at V and 2 bases at J, with 16 bases between the two ends. This CDR3 spans 15 amino acids. CDR3 DNA sequence: TGTGCCAGCAGCGGGTGGATAGGAGCAAACACTGAAGCTTTCTTT. Its protein product is CASSGWIGANTEAFF.

This clonotype was observed a few times. The gene calls are TRBV13 and TRBJ2-5, with D tentatively TRBD1 (5 bases). The CDR3 totals 13 residues. The germline V and J ends were trimmed by 8 bases and 3 bases, with 13 bases remaining between them. CDR1 PRHDT and CDR2 FYEKMQ come from the germline V gene (reference sequence). CDR3 region: CASAEGVEETQYF. In DNA, the CDR3 is TGTGCCAGCGCTGAAGGGGTTGAAGAGACCCAGTACTTC.